This T cell receptor (beta chain) originates from a study of technical replicates of blood from a few donors. Trimming pared 0 bases from V and 10 bases from J, leaving 16 bases between. Germline assignment: CDR1 SGHDT and CDR2 YYEEEE. The CDR3 runs to 14 residues. Assay: immunoSEQ multiplex PCR; the TCRdb copy retains only in-frame clones and omits some. The profile shows around 68,000 clones, around 97% of them singletons. Sequenced material: T cells isolated from PBMCs. The rearrangement uses TRBV5-6 and TRBJ1-1; D is ambiguous. The sequence was collected from a human donor in good health. The CDR3 protein is CASSLVAGNRGAFF. The DNA for the CDR3 is TGTGCCAGCAGCTTGGTTGCTGGGAATCGGGGAGCTTTCTTT. The full variable domain, with the rest looked up from reference TRBV5-6 and TRBJ1-1, is DAGVTQSPTHLIKTRGQQVTLRCSPKSGHDTVSWYQQALGQGPQFIFQYYEEEERQRGNFPDRFSGHQFPNYSSELNVNALLLGDSALYLCASSLVAGNRGAFFGQGTRLTVV.